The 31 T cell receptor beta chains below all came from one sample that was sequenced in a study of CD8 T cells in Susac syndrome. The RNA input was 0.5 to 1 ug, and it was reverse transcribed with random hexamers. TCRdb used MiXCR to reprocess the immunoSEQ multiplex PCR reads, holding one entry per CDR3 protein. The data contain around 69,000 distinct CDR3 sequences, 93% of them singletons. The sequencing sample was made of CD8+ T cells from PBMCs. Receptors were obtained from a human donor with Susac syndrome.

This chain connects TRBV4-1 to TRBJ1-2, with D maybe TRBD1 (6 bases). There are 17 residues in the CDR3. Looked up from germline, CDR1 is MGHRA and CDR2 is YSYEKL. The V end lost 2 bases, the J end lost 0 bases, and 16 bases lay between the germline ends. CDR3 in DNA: TGCGCCAGCAGCCAAAAGACGAGGGGGGCAGCTAACTATGGCTACACCTTC. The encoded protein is CASSQKTRGAANYGYTF.

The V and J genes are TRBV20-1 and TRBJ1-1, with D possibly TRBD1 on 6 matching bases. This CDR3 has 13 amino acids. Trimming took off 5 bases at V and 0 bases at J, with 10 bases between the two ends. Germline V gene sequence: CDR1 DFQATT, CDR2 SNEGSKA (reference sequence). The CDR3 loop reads CSAGWDMNTEAFF. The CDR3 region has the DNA TGCAGTGCTGGTTGGGACATGAACACTGAAGCTTTCTTT.

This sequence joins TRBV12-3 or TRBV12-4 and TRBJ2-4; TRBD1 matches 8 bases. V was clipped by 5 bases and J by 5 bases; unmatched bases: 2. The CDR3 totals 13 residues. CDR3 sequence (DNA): TGTGCCAGCAGTGGACAGGGCGAAAACATTCAGTACTTC. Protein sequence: CASSGQGENIQYF.

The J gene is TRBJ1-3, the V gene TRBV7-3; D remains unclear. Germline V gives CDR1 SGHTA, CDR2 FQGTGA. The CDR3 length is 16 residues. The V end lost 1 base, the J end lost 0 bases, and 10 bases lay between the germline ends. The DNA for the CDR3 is TGTGCCAGCAGCTTAAACCCGGCTGGCTCTGGAAACACCATATATTTT. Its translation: CASSLNPAGSGNTIYF.

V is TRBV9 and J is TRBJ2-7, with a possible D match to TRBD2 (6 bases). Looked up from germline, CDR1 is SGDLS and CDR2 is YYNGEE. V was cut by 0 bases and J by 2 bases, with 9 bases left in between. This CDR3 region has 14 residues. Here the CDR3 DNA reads TGTGCCAGCAGCGTAGACGGGAGAACCTACGAGCAGTACTTC. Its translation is CASSVDGRTYEQYF.

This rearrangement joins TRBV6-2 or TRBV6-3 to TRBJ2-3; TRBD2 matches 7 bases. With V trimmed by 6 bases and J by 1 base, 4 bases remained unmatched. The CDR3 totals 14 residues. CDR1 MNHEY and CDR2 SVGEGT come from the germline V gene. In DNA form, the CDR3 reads TGTGCCAGCAGAGCAACTAGCGGCACAGATACGCAGTATTTT. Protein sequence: CASRATSGTDTQYF.

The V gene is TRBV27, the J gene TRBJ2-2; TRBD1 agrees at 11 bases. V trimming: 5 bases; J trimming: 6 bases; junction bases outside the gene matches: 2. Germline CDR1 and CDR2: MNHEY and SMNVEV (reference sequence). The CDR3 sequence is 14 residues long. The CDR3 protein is CASSRGQGAGELFF. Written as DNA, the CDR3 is TGTGCCAGCAGTAGGGGACAGGGGGCCGGGGAGCTGTTTTTT.

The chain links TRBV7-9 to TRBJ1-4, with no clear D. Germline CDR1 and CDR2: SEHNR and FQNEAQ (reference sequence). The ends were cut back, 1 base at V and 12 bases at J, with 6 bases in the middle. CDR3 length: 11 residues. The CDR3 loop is CASSLDGELFF. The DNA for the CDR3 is TGTGCCAGCAGCTTAGATGGTGAACTGTTTTTT.

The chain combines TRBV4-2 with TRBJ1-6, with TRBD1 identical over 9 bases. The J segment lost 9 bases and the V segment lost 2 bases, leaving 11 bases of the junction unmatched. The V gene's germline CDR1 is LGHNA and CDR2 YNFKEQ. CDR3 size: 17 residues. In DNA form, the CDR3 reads TGTGCCAGCAGCCAAAGAAACAGGGGGCGGACGGGTTCACCCCTCCACTTT. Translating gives CASSQRNRGRTGSPLHF.

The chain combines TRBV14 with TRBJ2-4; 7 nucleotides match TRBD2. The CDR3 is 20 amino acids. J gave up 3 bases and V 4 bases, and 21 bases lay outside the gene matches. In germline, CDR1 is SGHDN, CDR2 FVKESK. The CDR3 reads CASSLSSFQPTGGGKNIQYF. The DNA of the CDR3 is TGTGCCAGCAGCCTATCCTCCTTCCAACCCACGGGGGGAGGCAAAAACATTCAGTACTTC.

The CDR3 loop is CAIGQGSSYEQYF. CDR3 nucleotides: TGTGCCATAGGACAGGGGAGCTCCTACGAGCAGTACTTC. The V call is TRBV10-3, the J call TRBJ2-7, with TRBD1 matching over 9 bases. CDR3 length: 13 residues. Unmatched junction bases numbered 3, after V lost 9 bases and J lost 0 bases. Germline V gene sequence: CDR1 ENHRY, CDR2 SYGVKD.

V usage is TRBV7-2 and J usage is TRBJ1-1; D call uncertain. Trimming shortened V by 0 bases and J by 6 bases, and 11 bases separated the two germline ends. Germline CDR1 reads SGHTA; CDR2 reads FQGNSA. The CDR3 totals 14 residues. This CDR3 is CASSLAWVAPEAFF. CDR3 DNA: TGTGCCAGCAGCTTAGCGTGGGTGGCACCTGAAGCTTTCTTT. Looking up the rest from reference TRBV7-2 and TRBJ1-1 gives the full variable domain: GAGVSQSPSNKVTEKGKDVELRCDPISGHTALYWYRQSLGQGLEFLIYFQGNSAPDKSGLPSDRFSAERTGGSVSTLTIQRTQQEDSAVYLCASSLAWVAPEAFFGQGTRLTVV.

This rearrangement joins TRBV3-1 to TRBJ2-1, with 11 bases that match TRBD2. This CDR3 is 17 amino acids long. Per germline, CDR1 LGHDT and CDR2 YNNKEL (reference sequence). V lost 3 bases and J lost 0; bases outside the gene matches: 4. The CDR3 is CASSQPTSGSSYNEQFF. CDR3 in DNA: TGTGCCAGCAGCCAGCCCACTAGCGGGAGCTCCTACAATGAGCAGTTCTTC.

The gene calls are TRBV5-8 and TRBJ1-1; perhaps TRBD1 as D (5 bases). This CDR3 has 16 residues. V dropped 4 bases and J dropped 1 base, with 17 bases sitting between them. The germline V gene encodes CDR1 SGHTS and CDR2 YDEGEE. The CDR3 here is CASSPRGPRGNTEAFF. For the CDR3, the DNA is TGTGCCAGCAGCCCGAGGGGACCTAGAGGGAACACTGAAGCTTTCTTT.

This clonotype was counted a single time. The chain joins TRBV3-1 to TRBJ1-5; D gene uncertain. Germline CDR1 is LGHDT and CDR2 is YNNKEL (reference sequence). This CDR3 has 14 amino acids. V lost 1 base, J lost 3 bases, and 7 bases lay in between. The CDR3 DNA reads TGTGCCAGCAGCCAAGCGGGGTACAATCAGCCCCAGCATTTT. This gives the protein CASSQAGYNQPQHF.

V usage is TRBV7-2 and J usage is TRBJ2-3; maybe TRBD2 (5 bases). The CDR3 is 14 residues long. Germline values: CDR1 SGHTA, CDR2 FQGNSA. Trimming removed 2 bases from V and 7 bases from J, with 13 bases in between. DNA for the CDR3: TGTGCCAGCAGCTTAAGCGGCGAGTTGCATACGCAGTATTTT. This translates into CASSLSGELHTQYF.

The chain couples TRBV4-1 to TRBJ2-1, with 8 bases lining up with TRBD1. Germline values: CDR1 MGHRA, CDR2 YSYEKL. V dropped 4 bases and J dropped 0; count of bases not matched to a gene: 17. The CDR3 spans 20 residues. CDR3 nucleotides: TGCGCCAGCAGCCGCCTAAACCCCCTAGGGGACAGGAGCTCCTACAATGAGCAGTTCTTC. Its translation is CASSRLNPLGDRSSYNEQFF.

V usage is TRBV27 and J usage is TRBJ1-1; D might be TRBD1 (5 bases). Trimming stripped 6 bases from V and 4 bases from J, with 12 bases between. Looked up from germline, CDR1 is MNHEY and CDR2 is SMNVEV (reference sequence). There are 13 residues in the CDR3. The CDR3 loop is CASSPPGRTEAFF. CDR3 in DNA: TGTGCCAGCAGCCCCCCGGGACGCACTGAAGCTTTCTTT.

CDR3 sequence (DNA): TGTGCCAGCAGCCATCTTAGCGGGGACCCGACAGATACGCAGTATTTT. Translation: CASSHLSGDPTDTQYF. The chain recombines TRBV3-1 with TRBJ2-3; TRBD2 aligns across 8 bases. The V gene end was trimmed by 3 bases and the J gene end by 3 bases; junction bases not matched to a gene: 8. The CDR3 loop spans 16 amino acids. Looked up from germline, CDR1 is LGHDT and CDR2 is YNNKEL (reference sequence).

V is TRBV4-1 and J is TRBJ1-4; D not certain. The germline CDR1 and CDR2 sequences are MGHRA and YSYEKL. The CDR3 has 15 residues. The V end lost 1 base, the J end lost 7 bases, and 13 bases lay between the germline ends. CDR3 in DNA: TGCGCCAGCAGCCAAGGAGGTCGGTGGGGTGAAAAACTGTTTTTT. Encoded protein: CASSQGGRWGEKLFF.

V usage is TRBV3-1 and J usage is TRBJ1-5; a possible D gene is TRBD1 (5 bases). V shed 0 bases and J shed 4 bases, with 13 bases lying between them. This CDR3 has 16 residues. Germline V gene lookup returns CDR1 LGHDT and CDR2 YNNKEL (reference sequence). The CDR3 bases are TGTGCCAGCAGCCAAGAACCGACAGCGGGGAATCAGCCCCAGCATTTT. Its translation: CASSQEPTAGNQPQHF.

As DNA, the CDR3 is TGTGCCAGCAGTTTAAGGGAGCCGATCTACAATGAGCAGTTCTTC. It is translated as CASSLREPIYNEQFF. The chain uses TRBV28 and TRBJ2-1; a possible D gene is TRBD2 (5 bases). The CDR3 consists of 15 residues. Per germline, CDR1 MDHEN and CDR2 SYDVKM. The ends were cut back, 2 bases at V and 3 bases at J, with 11 bases in the middle.

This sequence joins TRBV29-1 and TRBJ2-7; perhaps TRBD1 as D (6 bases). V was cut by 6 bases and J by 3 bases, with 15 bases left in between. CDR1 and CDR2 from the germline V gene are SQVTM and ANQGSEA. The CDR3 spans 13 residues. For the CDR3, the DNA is TGCAGCGTCCGGACAGAGAGGATCTACGAGCAGTACTTC. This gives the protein CSVRTERIYEQYF.

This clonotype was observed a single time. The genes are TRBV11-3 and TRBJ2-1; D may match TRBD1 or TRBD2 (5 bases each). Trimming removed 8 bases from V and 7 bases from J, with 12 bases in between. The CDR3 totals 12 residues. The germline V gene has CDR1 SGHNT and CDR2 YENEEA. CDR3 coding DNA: TGTGCCAGCGGTGGGGGAACGAATGAGCAGTTCTTC. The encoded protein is CASGGGTNEQFF.

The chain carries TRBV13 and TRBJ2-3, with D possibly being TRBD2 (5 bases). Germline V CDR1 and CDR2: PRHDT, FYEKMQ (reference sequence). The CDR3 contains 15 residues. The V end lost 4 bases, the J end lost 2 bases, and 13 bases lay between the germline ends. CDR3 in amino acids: CASSSITRDTDTQYF. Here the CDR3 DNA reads TGTGCCAGCAGCTCCATAACTCGGGACACAGATACGCAGTATTTT.

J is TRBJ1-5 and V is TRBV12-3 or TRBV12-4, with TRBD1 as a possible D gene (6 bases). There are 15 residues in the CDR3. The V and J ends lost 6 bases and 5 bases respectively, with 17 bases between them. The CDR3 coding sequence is TGTGCCAGCAGCCCCCGTGCAGGGGATTATCAGCCCCAGCATTTT. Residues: CASSPRAGDYQPQHF.

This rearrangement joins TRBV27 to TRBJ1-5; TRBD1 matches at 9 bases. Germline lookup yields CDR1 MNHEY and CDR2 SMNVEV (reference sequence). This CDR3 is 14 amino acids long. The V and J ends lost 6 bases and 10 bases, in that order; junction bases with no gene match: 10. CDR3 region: CASSPGTGIGPQHF. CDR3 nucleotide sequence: TGTGCCAGCAGCCCTGGGACAGGGATAGGACCCCAGCATTTT.

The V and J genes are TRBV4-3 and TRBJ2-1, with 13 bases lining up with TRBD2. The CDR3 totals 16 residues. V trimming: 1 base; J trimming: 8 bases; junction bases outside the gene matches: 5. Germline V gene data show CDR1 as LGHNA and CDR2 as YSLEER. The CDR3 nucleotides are TGCGCCAGCAGCCAAGGCGTAGGGACTAGCGGGGATGAGCAGTTCTTC. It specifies CASSQGVGTSGDEQFF.

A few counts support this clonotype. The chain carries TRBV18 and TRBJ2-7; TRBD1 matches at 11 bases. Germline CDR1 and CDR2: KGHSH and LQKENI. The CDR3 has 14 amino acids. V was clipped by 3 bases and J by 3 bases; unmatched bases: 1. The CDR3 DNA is TGTGCCAGCTCACCGGGGACAGGGGGCTACGAGCAGTACTTC. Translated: CASSPGTGGYEQYF.

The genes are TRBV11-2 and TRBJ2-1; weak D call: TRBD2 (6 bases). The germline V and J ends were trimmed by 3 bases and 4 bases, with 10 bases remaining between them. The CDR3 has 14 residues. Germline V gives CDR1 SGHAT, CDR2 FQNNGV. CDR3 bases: TGTGCCAGCAGCTTTGCGGGACTGTACAATGAGCAGTTCTTC. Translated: CASSFAGLYNEQFF.

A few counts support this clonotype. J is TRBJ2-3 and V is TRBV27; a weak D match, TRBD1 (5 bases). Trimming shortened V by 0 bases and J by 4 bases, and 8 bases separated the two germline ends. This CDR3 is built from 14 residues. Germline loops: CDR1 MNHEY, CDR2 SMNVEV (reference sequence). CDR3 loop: CASSLSQGADTQYF. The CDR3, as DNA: TGTGCCAGCAGTTTATCTCAGGGCGCAGATACGCAGTATTTT.